This T cell receptor (beta chain) was captured by sequencing in a study of cytomegalovirus exposure and HLA in healthy donors. Researchers ran the PCR with 60 Vbeta and 13 Jbeta primers. Profiled with immunoSEQ multiplex PCR; TCRdb holds only in-frame clones, not every one. The table includes roughly 290,000 clones, 75% to 90% detected once. The CDR3 spans 15 residues. V shed 8 bases, J shed 4 bases, and the junction held 12 bases outside the gene matches. Germline V lookup: CDR1 MDHEN, CDR2 SYDVKM. The specimen sequenced was PBMCs. The V gene is TRBV28, the J gene TRBJ2-7, with TRBD1 identical over 9 bases. The clonotype comes from a girl aged 2-10 years in good health and CMV-seronegative. CDR3 nucleotide sequence: TGTGCCAGCGGCACCGGGACAGGGAGGTCGTACGAGCAGTACTTC. It specifies CASGTGTGRSYEQYF.